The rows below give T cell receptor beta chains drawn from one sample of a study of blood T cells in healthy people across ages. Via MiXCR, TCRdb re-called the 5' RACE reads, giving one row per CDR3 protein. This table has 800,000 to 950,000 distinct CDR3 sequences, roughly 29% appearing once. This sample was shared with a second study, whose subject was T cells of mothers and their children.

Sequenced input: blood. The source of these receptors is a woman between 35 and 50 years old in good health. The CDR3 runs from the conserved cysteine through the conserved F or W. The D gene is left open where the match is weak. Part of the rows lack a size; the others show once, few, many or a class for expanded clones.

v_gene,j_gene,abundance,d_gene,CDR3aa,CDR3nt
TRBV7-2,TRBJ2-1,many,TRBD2,CASSFGLADYNEQFF,TGTGCCAGCAGTTTCGGCCTAGCGGACTACAATGAGCAGTTCTTC
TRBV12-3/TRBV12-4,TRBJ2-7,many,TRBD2,CASSPGGTSLEQYF,TGTGCCAGCAGTCCGGGAGGGACAAGTCTCGAGCAGTACTTC
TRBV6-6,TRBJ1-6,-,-,CASSRTEGVGNSPLHF,TGTGCCAGCAGTCGGACCGAGGGGGTCGGAAATTCACCCCTCCACTTT
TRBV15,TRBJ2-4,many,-,CATSTYLTPLAKNIQYF,TGTGCCACCAGCACGTATCTTACTCCATTAGCCAAAAACATTCAGTACTTC
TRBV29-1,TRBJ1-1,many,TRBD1,CSVERDRGSREAFF,TGCAGCGTTGAAAGGGACAGGGGTTCTAGGGAAGCTTTCTTT
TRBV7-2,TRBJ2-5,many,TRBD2,CASSSSGATETQYF,TGTGCCAGCAGCTCTAGCGGGGCCACAGAGACCCAGTACTTC
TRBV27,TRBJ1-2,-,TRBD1,CTSSLGQGGAGYTF,TGTACCAGCAGTTTGGGACAGGGGGGCGCTGGCTACACCTTC
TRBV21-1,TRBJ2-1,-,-,CASSNPPGGPPQETQFF,TGTGCCAGCAGCAACCCCCCGGGGGGGCCCCCACAAGAGACCCAGTTCTTC
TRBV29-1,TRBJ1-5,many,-,CSAAGANQPQHF,TGCAGCGCCGCAGGAGCAAATCAGCCCCAGCATTTT
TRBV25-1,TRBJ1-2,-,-,CASTPGGGGGYTF,TGTGCCAGCACCCCTGGTGGGGGCGGGGGCTACACCTTC
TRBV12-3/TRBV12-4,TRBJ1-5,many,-,CASSLGGWGVHQPQHF,TGTGCCAGCAGTTTAGGGGGGTGGGGGGTTCATCAGCCCCAGCATTTT
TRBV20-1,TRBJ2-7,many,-,CSAPPGSSSYEQYF,TGCAGTGCCCCCCCGGGTTCCAGCTCCTACGAGCAGTACTTC
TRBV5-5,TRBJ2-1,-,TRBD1,CASSIATGDEQFF,TGTGCCAGCAGCATCGCGACAGGGGATGAGCAGTTCTTC
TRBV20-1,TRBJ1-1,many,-,CSAPSPGVNTEAFF,TGCAGTGCCCCCAGTCCGGGGGTGAACACTGAAGCTTTCTTT
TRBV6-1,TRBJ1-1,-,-,CASSEPGLNTEAFF,TGTGCCAGCAGTGAACCCGGGTTGAACACTGAAGCTTTCTTT
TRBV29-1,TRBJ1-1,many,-,CSVEGSGVWTEAFF,TGCAGCGTTGAAGGCTCGGGGGTTTGGACTGAAGCTTTCTTT
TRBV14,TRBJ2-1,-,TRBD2,CASSQDSGPGGEQFF,TGTGCCAGCAGCCAAGATTCCGGGCCGGGGGGTGAGCAGTTCTTC
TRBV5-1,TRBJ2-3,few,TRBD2,CASNERGERTDTQYF,TGCGCCAGCAACGAGCGGGGGGAGCGCACAGATACGCAGTATTTT